This is a list of T cell receptor beta chains from one sample in a study of blood T cell repertoires in COVID-19. The repertoire was sequenced with immunoSEQ multiplex PCR; TCRdb's copy has only in-frame clones and lacks some. The data hold 150,000 to 200,000 clones, with less than 90% observed a single time. What was sequenced was PBMCs or T cells enriched from blood (not recorded which). Receptor source: a human donor with acute COVID-19. The donor label of this sample is uncertain. Each CDR3 is given with its conserved first and last residue. A D gene is named only where the DNA matches it firmly. The size of a clone is reported for some rows only, either as once, few or many, or as a class for expanded clones.

cdr3_nt cdr3_aa clone_size v_call d_call j_call
TGTGCCAGCAGCCAAGCCTCGGGACAGATATACGAGCAGTACTTC CASSQASGQIYEQYF . TRBV4-2 TRBD1 TRBJ2-7
TGTGCCAGTAGTATTTGGGCGGGTCATCAAGAGACCCAGTACTTC CASSIWAGHQETQYF . TRBV19 . TRBJ2-5
TGTGCCTGGAGTGTACTCAGGGGAGCGTTTTCACCCCTCCACTTT CAWSVLRGAFSPLHF once TRBV30 . TRBJ1-6
TGTGCCAGCAGCCCGTCGAGGATGGACACTTCTCGCACAGATACGCAGTATTTT CASSPSRMDTSRTDTQYF . TRBV3-1/TRBV3-2 . TRBJ2-3
TGTGCCACCAGCAGAGATCAGGACACTGAAGCTTTCTTT CATSRDQDTEAFF . TRBV15 . TRBJ1-1
TGTGCCAGCAGCGACTTGGTGGCAGCTAACTATGGCTACACCTTC CASSDLVAANYGYTF . TRBV5-5 . TRBJ1-2
TGCGCCAGCAGCCACCTTAGCGGGGGAGTTGAGACCCAGTACTTC CASSHLSGGVETQYF . TRBV4-1 TRBD2 TRBJ2-5
TGTGCCAGCAGCCGGGGACTTCCCTTAGCCAGGACCACTGAAGCTTTCTTT CASSRGLPLARTTEAFF . TRBV28 . TRBJ1-1
TGTGCCAGCGAAGCGGGACAGGAGGATGAGCAGTTCTTC CASEAGQEDEQFF . TRBV5-8 . TRBJ2-1
TGTGCCAGCAGCAAAGGTTGGGGGGACTTGGGGAACACTGAAGCTTTCTTT CASSKGWGDLGNTEAFF . TRBV21-1 . TRBJ1-1
TGTGCCAGCAGCTTGGACAGCTATGGCTACACCTTC CASSLDSYGYTF . TRBV7-9 . TRBJ1-2
TGTGCCAGCAGTCCTCCGACAGGGCTGCGGGGGCAGTTCTTC CASSPPTGLRGQFF . TRBV27 . TRBJ2-1
TGTGCCAGCAGCCAGGGCGGGGCAGCGGATACGCAGTATTTT CASSQGGAADTQYF . TRBV11-2 . TRBJ2-3
TGTGCCAGCAGCTCCCCTCCGGGGAGCCCAAGCTCCTACAATGAGCAGTTCTTC CASSSPPGSPSSYNEQFF . TRBV7-2 . TRBJ2-1
TGTGCCAGTAGCACCACCGGGAGAAGTAGCAATCAGCCCCAGCATTTT CASSTTGRSSNQPQHF . TRBV19 . TRBJ1-5
TGTGCCAGCTCACCACCGTCTACTAGCGTCGATACGCAGTATTTT CASSPPSTSVDTQYF once TRBV18 TRBD2 TRBJ2-3
TGTGCCACCAGTGAAAACAGGGTATCACCCCTCCACTTT CATSENRVSPLHF . TRBV24-1 . TRBJ1-6
TGCGCCAGCAGCTTGGGGACAGGGGACGGGACACCCCTCCACTTT CASSLGTGDGTPLHF . TRBV5-1 TRBD1 TRBJ1-6
TGTGCCAGCAGTGTGGAGACAGGCTTTAGGTCACCCCTCCACTTT CASSVETGFRSPLHF . TRBV25-1 . TRBJ1-6
TGTGCCTACCCGGGGTACAGGGGCACCCGGGTCGGGAGGGACAATGAGCAGTTCTTC CAYPGYRGTRVGRDNEQFF . TRBV21-1 . TRBJ2-1
TGCGCCAGCAGCGAGGGGGCAGGAAGAGAAAAACTGTTTTTT CASSEGAGREKLFF . TRBV5-1 TRBD1 TRBJ1-4
TGCAGCGTTGAAGTATGGGACAGAGGGAACACTGAAGCTTTCTTT CSVEVWDRGNTEAFF . TRBV29-1 TRBD1 TRBJ1-1
TGTGCCAGCAGTGGCAGGGGGCCAACGTACCAAGAGACCCAGTACTTC CASSGRGPTYQETQYF . TRBV27 TRBD1 TRBJ2-5
TGTGCCATCTCTCAACGGGGGAGCTCCTACGAGCAGTACTTC CAISQRGSSYEQYF . TRBV6-6 . TRBJ2-7
TGTGCCACCAGCAGATTACAGGGGGCATCGATCTATGGCTACACCTTC CATSRLQGASIYGYTF once TRBV15 TRBD1 TRBJ1-2
TGTGCCAGCAGTCCGAGCGAGGGCGGCTACACCTTC CASSPSEGGYTF . TRBV12-3/TRBV12-4 . TRBJ1-2
TGCGCCAGCAGCTTGGCGGGGGAGACCGGGGAGCTGTTTTTT CASSLAGETGELFF . TRBV5-1 . TRBJ2-2
TGTGCCAGCAGGGCCGGGAGGGCCTCCTACAATGAGCAGTTCTTC CASRAGRASYNEQFF . TRBV2 TRBD2 TRBJ2-1
TGTGCCAGCAGCCGGACACAGGGGAACACTGAAGCTTTCTTT CASSRTQGNTEAFF . TRBV3-1/TRBV3-2 . TRBJ1-1
TGTGCCTGGGACAGCGGCCGGACCCAGTACTTC CAWDSGRTQYF . TRBV30 . TRBJ2-5
TGTGCCAGCAGCCCGACAGGGAAGAACACTGAAGCTTTCTTT CASSPTGKNTEAFF few TRBV6-5 TRBD1 TRBJ1-1
TGTGCCAGAAGCTTGGCCTGGGGACAGGACTTTTCTAACTATGGCTACACCTTC CARSLAWGQDFSNYGYTF . TRBV5-3 TRBD1 TRBJ1-2
TGTGCCAGCAGCTTAGGGGCAGGGGGCCACACAGATACGCAGTATTTT CASSLGAGGHTDTQYF . TRBV11-2 TRBD1 TRBJ2-3
TGTGCCAGCAGCCAAGACACAGGGGCTGGCGAGCAGTACTTC CASSQDTGAGEQYF . TRBV4-2 TRBD1 TRBJ2-7
TGCGCCAGCAGCCAAGCAGCGGGGGGGCCAGGCACCGGGGAGCTGTTTTTT CASSQAAGGPGTGELFF . TRBV4-3 TRBD2 TRBJ2-2
TGTGCCGCCCTAGGGGGAGGGAAGGGCGAGCAGTACTTC CAALGGGKGEQYF . TRBV10-3 . TRBJ2-7
TGTGCCATCAGGTCGGGACAGGGGGCTCCACCTGGGGCCAACGTCCTGACTTTC CAIRSGQGAPPGANVLTF . TRBV10-3 TRBD1 TRBJ2-6
TGTGCCAGCAGCCTCCATCAAGCGGGGGGGATATCGCGCTCCTACGAGCAGTACTTC CASSLHQAGGISRSYEQYF . TRBV7-2 TRBD2 TRBJ2-7
TGTGCCAGCAGCCCAAAGGGTAGGGGGTCCGCCGGGGAGCTGTTTTTT CASSPKGRGSAGELFF . TRBV9 . TRBJ2-2
TGTGCCATCAGTGATGGACAGGGTCCAGGCGAGCAGTACTTC CAISDGQGPGEQYF . TRBV10-3 TRBD1 TRBJ2-7
TGTGCCAGCAGCCCGCGGCTCTACGAGCAGTACTTC CASSPRLYEQYF . TRBV3-1/TRBV3-2 . TRBJ2-7
TGCGCCAGCAGCTTGGATAGGGGGCGCGGTGTACGGGCTTTCTTT CASSLDRGRGVRAFF once TRBV5-1 TRBD1 TRBJ1-1
TGTGCCACCAGCCCTCAGGGGGTAGAAGCTTTCTTT CATSPQGVEAFF . TRBV15 TRBD1 TRBJ1-1
TGTGCCAGCAGTTATCAGGGGGCGTCCTACGAGCAGTACTTC CASSYQGASYEQYF . TRBV6-5 TRBD1 TRBJ2-7
TGTGCCAGCAGCTTAAGGGCAGGAGGACAGGACTACGAGCAGTACTTC CASSLRAGGQDYEQYF once TRBV7-2 TRBD1 TRBJ2-7
TGTGCCAGCAGCTTGCTGGGCCTTGCTGGAAACACCATATATTTT CASSLLGLAGNTIYF . TRBV5-5 . TRBJ1-3
TGTGCCAGCAGCCAAGGGCGGTCCATTCAGTACTTC CASSQGRSIQYF . TRBV14 . TRBJ2-4
TGTGCCAGCAGCGTCTACAGGGGGCGCGGGGACACTGAAGCTTTCTTT CASSVYRGRGDTEAFF . TRBV13 TRBD1 TRBJ1-1
TGTGCCAGTAGTATAGTTGGGGGGGCTCAGAACACTGAAGCTTTCTTT CASSIVGGAQNTEAFF . TRBV19 . TRBJ1-1
TGTGCTAGTGGCCTCCTTAGTGGAAACACCATATATTTT CASGLLSGNTIYF . TRBV12-5 . TRBJ1-3
TGTGCCAGTAGTAGTCTAGCGGGGGGGAGCTCCTACGAGCAGTACTTC CASSSLAGGSSYEQYF . TRBV19 TRBD2 TRBJ2-7
TGTGCCACCAGTGATCTTCTGACAGGGTTAGGCGAGCAGTACTTC CATSDLLTGLGEQYF . TRBV24-1 TRBD1 TRBJ2-7
TGTGCCAGCAGTGAAGGCGAGGAGGGCCGCTCCTACGAGCAGTACTTC CASSEGEEGRSYEQYF . TRBV2 . TRBJ2-7
TGTGCCAGCAGATTCGGTAGCAGACCCAGCACAGATACGCAGTATTTT CASRFGSRPSTDTQYF . TRBV5-6 . TRBJ2-3
TGTGCCAGCAGGGGGACAGAGTCTGGAAACACCATATATTTT CASRGTESGNTIYF . TRBV2 TRBD1 TRBJ1-3
TGTGCCATCAGTGCGCAGGGAGGCATCAATGAGCAGTTCTTC CAISAQGGINEQFF . TRBV10-3 . TRBJ2-1
TGCGCCAGCAGCTTGTCGGGGCTAGCGGGGGGCAAGAACATTCAGTACTTC CASSLSGLAGGKNIQYF . TRBV5-1 TRBD2 TRBJ2-4
TGTGCCAGCAGCTTAGGGACAGGTAGAGAGACCCAGTACTTC CASSLGTGRETQYF . TRBV11-3 TRBD1 TRBJ2-5
TGTGCCAGCTCACTAAAGCGGGGAAGCTCCTACAATGAGCAGTTCTTC CASSLKRGSSYNEQFF . TRBV18 TRBD2 TRBJ2-1